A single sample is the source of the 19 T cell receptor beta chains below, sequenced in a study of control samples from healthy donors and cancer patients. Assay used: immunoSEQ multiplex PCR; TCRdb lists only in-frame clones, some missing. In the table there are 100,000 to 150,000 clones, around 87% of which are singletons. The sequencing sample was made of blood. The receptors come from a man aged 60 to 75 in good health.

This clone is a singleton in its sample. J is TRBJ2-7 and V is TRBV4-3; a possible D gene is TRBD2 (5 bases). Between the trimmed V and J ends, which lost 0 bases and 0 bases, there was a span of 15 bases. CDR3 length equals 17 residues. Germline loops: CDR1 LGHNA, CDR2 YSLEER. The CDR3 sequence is CASSQDSGLASSYEQYF. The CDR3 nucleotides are TGCGCCAGCAGCCAAGACAGCGGACTTGCGAGCTCCTACGAGCAGTACTTC.

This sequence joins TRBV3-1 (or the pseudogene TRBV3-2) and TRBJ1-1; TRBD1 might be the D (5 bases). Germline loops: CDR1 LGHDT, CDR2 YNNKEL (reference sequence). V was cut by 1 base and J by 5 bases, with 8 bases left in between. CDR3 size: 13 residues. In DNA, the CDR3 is TGTGCCAGCAGCCAAGGGGGCTGGACTGAAGCTTTCTTT. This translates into CASSQGGWTEAFF.

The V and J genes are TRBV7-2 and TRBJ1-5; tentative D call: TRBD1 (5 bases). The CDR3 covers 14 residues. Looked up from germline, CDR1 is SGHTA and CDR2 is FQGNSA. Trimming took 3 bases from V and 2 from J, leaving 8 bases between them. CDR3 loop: CASSFGGRNQPQHF. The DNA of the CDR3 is TGTGCCAGCAGCTTTGGGGGACGCAATCAGCCCCAGCATTTT.

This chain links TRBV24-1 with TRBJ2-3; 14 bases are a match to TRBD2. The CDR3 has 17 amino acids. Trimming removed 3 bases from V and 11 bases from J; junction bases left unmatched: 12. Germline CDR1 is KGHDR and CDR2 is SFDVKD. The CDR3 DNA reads TGTGCCACCAGTGATCCCGGACTAGCGGGGGGCGGCGTGGAGCAGTATTTT. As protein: CATSDPGLAGGGVEQYF.

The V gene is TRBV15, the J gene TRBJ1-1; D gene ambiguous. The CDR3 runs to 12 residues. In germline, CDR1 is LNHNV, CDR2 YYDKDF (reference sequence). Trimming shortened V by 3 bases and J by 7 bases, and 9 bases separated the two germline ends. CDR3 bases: TGTGCCACCAGCAGGGCCAGCGGTGAAGCTTTCTTT. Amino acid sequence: CATSRASGEAFF.

The CDR3 protein is CASSTWTGASYEQYF. CDR3 coding DNA: TGCGCCAGCAGCACCTGGACAGGGGCCTCCTACGAGCAGTACTTC. The chain employs TRBV5-1 and TRBJ2-7, with 9 nucleotides matching TRBD1. This CDR3 is 15 amino acids long. Germline V gene lookup returns CDR1 SGHRS and CDR2 YFSETQ. V lost 4 bases to trimming and J lost 0 bases; unmatched junction nucleotides: 5.

This CDR3 reads CASKGARYGYTF. The CDR3, as DNA: TGTGCCAGCAAGGGGGCTCGCTATGGCTACACCTTC. The chain uses TRBV6-5 and TRBJ1-2; TRBD1 matches 7 bases. The CDR3 extends over 12 amino acids. Unmatched junction bases numbered 3, after V lost 7 bases and J lost 4 bases. Germline CDR1 MNHEY, CDR2 SVGAGI.

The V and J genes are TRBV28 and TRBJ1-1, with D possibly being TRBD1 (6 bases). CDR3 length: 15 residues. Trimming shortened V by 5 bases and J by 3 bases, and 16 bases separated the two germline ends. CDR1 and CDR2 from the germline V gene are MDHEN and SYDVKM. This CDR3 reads CASSGAGDPDTEAFF. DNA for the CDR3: TGTGCCAGCAGTGGGGCAGGGGATCCGGACACTGAAGCTTTCTTT.

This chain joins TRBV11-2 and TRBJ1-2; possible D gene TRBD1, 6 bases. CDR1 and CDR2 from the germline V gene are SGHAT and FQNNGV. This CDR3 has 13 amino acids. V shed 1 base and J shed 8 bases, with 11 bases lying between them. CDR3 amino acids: CASSLAEGVGYTF. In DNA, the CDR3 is TGTGCCAGCAGCTTAGCCGAGGGGGTCGGCTACACCTTC.

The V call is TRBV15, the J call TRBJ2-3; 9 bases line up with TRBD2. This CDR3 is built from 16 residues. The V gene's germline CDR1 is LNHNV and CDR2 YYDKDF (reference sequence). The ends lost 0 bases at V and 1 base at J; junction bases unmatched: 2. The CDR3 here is CATSRDPSGGTDTQYF. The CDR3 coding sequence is TGTGCCACCAGCAGAGATCCTAGCGGGGGCACAGATACGCAGTATTTT.

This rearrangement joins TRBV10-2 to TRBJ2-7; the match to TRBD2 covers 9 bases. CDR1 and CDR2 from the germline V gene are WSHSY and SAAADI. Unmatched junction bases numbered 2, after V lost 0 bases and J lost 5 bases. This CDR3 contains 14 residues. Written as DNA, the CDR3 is TGCGCCAGCAGTGAGTCGGCTAGCGGGAACGAGCAGTACTTC. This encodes CASSESASGNEQYF.

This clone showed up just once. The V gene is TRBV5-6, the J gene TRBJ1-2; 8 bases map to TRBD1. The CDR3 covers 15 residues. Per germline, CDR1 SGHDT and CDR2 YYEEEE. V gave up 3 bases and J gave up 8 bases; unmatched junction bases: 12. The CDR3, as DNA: TGTGCCAGCAGCTCACCGATACAGTCAGGGGGCGGCTACACCTTC. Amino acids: CASSSPIQSGGGYTF. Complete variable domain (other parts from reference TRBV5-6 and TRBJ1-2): DAGVTQSPTHLIKTRGQQVTLRCSPKSGHDTVSWYQQALGQGPQFIFQYYEEEERQRGNFPDRFSGHQFPNYSSELNVNALLLGDSALYLCASSSPIQSGGGYTFGSGTRLTVV.

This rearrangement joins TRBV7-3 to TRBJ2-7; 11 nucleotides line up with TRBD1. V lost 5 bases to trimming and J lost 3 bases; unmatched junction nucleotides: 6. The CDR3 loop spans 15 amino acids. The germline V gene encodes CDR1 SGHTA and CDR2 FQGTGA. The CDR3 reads CASSLAGTGGYEQYF. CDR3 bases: TGTGCCAGCAGCCTTGCCGGGACAGGGGGCTACGAGCAGTACTTC.

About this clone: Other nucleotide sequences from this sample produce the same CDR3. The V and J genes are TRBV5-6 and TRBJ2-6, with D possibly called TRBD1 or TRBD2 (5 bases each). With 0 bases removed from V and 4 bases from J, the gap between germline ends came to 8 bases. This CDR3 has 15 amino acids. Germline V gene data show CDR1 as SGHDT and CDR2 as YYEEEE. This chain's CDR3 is CASSLGWGGANVLTF. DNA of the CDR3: TGTGCCAGCAGCTTGGGGTGGGGGGGGGCCAACGTCCTGACTTTC.

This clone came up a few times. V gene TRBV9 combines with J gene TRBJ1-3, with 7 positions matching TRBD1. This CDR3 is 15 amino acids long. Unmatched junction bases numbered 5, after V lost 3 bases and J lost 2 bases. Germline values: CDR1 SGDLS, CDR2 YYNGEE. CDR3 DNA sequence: TGTGCCAGCAGCGCATCAGGGGGACCTGGAAACACCATATATTTT. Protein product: CASSASGGPGNTIYF.

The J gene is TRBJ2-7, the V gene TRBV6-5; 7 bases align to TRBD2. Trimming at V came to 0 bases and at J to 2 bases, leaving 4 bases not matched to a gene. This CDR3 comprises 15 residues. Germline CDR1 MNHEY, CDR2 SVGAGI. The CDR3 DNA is TGTGCCAGCAGTTACTCCGGGGGGATGCCCTACGAGCAGTACTTC. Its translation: CASSYSGGMPYEQYF.

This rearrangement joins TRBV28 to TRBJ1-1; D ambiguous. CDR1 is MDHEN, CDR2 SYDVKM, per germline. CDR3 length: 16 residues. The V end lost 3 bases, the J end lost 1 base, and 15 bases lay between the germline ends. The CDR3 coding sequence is TGTGCCAGCAGTTTCCACTCGGCTGGCGAGAACACTGAAGCTTTCTTT. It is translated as CASSFHSAGENTEAFF.

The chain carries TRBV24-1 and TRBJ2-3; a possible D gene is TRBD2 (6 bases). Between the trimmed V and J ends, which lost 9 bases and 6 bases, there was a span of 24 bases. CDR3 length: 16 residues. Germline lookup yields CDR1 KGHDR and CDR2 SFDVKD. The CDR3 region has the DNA TGTGCCACCCGTCCCCACGTAGACGGGGGAAAGGATACGCAGTATTTT. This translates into CATRPHVDGGKDTQYF.

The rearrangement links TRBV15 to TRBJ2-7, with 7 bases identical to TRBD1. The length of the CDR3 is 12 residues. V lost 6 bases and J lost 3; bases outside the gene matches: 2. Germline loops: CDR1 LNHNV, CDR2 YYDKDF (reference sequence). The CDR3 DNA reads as TGTGCCACCAGTACAGGGGTCTACGAGCAGTACTTC. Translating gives CATSTGVYEQYF. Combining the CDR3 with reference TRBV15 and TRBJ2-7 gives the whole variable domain DAMVIQNPRYQVTQFGKPVTLSCSQTLNHNVMYWYQQKSSQAPKLLFHYYDKDFNNEADTPDNFQSRRPNTSFCFLDIRSPGLGDTAMYLCATSTGVYEQYFGPGTRLTVT.